The rows below give T cell receptor beta chains drawn from one sample of a study of blood T cell repertoires in COVID-19. Profiled with immunoSEQ multiplex PCR; TCRdb holds only in-frame clones, not every one. The repertoire holds roughly 120,000 clones, with roughly 88% as singletons. Sequencing was done on a sample of peripheral blood. These receptors were collected from a woman aged 50 to 60 with active or convalescent COVID-19. The CDR3 runs from the conserved cysteine through the conserved F or W. The D gene is left open where the match is weak. Clone size is given for some rows only: seen once, a few or many times, or a class if the clone is expanded.

J gene	D gene	V gene	clone size	CDR3 protein	CDR3 DNA
TRBJ2-5	TRBD1	TRBV24-1	NA	CATSDRSGTAEETQYF	TGTGCCACCAGTGACCGCTCCGGGACAGCCGAAGAGACCCAGTACTTC
TRBJ2-3	NA	TRBV7-3	once	CASSLKVRGGDTQYF	TGTGCCAGCAGCTTAAAGGTTAGAGGAGGCGATACGCAGTATTTT
TRBJ1-1	NA	TRBV5-1	NA	CASSLALDRTEAFF	TGCGCCAGCAGCTTGGCCCTCGACAGGACTGAAGCTTTCTTT
TRBJ1-6	TRBD1	TRBV28	NA	CASSPYSKQGAYSNSPLHF	TGTGCCAGCAGTCCATACTCAAAACAGGGGGCGTATAGTAATTCACCCCTCCACTTT
TRBJ2-7	TRBD2	TRBV7-2	NA	CASSLRRASGAYEQYF	TGTGCCAGCAGCTTACGCCGGGCTAGCGGGGCTTACGAGCAGTACTTC
TRBJ1-5	TRBD1	TRBV5-1	once	CASSLGDRGSPQHF	TGCGCCAGCAGCTTGGGGGACAGAGGTTCGCCCCAGCATTTT
TRBJ1-5	TRBD1	TRBV5-5	NA	CASSWTGGNSNQPQHF	TGTGCCAGCAGCTGGACAGGGGGGAATAGCAATCAGCCCCAGCATTTT
TRBJ2-7	NA	TRBV7-8	once	CASSLVFPSGAEQYF	TGTGCCAGCAGCTTAGTATTCCCGTCAGGGGCCGAGCAGTACTTC
TRBJ2-1	TRBD2	TRBV9	NA	CASSGGTSGRNRYNEQFF	TGTGCCAGCAGCGGGGGTACTAGCGGGAGAAACCGTTACAATGAGCAGTTCTTC
TRBJ1-2	TRBD1	TRBV5-1	NA	CASSFTPGQGGGYTF	TGCGCCAGCAGCTTTACCCCGGGACAGGGGGGCGGCTACACCTTC
TRBJ2-1	TRBD2	TRBV6-6	NA	CASNVWAGEKGQFF	TGTGCCAGTAATGTGTGGGCGGGAGAAAAGGGGCAGTTCTTC
TRBJ2-5	TRBD2	TRBV3-1/TRBV3-2	NA	CASSQLDGGARAETQYF	TGTGCCAGCAGCCAACTCGACGGGGGGGCGCGGGCGGAGACCCAGTACTTC
TRBJ1-6	NA	TRBV5-1	NA	CASSLDVRSYNSPLHF	TGCGCCAGCAGCTTGGATGTCAGATCCTATAATTCACCCCTCCACTTT
TRBJ2-5	TRBD2	TRBV3-1/TRBV3-2	NA	CASTRLSRTSGIHREETQYF	TGTGCCAGCACCCGTCTTAGTCGGACTAGCGGGATCCATCGCGAGGAGACCCAGTACTTC
TRBJ1-6	NA	TRBV6-2/TRBV6-3	once	CASSYFFRLGFPNSPLHF	TGTGCCAGCAGTTACTTTTTCCGATTGGGCTTCCCTAATTCACCCCTCCACTTT
TRBJ2-3	TRBD2	TRBV5-6	once	CASSNLAGRVTDTQYF	TGTGCCAGCAGCAACCTAGCGGGGAGGGTCACAGATACGCAGTATTTT
TRBJ2-7	TRBD2	TRBV29-1	NA	CSANLAGGYYEQYF	TGCAGCGCAAACCTAGCGGGAGGTTACTACGAGCAGTACTTC
TRBJ2-1	TRBD2	TRBV5-1	NA	CASSGRGYNEQFF	TGCGCCAGCAGTGGGAGGGGATACAATGAGCAGTTCTTC
TRBJ2-5	NA	TRBV18	NA	CASSQTSQETQYF	TGTGCCAGCTCACAGACTAGTCAAGAGACCCAGTACTTC
TRBJ1-5	TRBD1	TRBV29-1	NA	CSVQGQGSQPQHF	TGCAGCGTTCAAGGACAGGGAAGCCAGCCCCAGCATTTT
TRBJ2-1	NA	TRBV27	NA	CASSLYGGWDEQFF	TGTGCCAGCAGTTTATATGGGGGCTGGGATGAGCAGTTCTTC
TRBJ2-7	NA	TRBV7-2	NA	CASSRRGPSGSEQYF	TGTGCCAGCAGCCGGAGGGGGCCATCGGGCTCCGAGCAGTACTTC
TRBJ2-3	NA	TRBV19	NA	CASSIEGGDFTDTQYF	TGTGCCAGTAGTATAGAAGGGGGAGACTTCACAGATACGCAGTATTTT
TRBJ2-3	NA	TRBV7-6	NA	CASSLNGGFADTQYF	TGTGCCAGCAGCCTCAATGGGGGGTTTGCAGATACGCAGTATTTT
TRBJ2-3	TRBD2	TRBV7-9	NA	CASSTSRLAGADTQYF	TGTGCCAGCAGCACCAGCCGACTAGCGGGAGCGGATACGCAGTATTTT
TRBJ2-3	NA	TRBV20-1	NA	CSASSPFKAGWKDTQYF	TGCAGTGCTAGTAGTCCCTTTAAGGCGGGATGGAAAGATACGCAGTATTTT
TRBJ1-6	NA	TRBV30	NA	CAWSDFDNSPLHF	TGTGCCTGGAGTGACTTTGATAATTCACCCCTCCACTTT